This TCR beta chain derives from a study of OX40 agonist ivuxolimab in advanced cancers. At the level of the study: About 40% of patients had received prior checkpoint inhibitor therapy. The study reported partial responses in three patients: one hepatocellular carcinoma, two cutaneous melanoma. Study-wide findings and caveats: Blood T cells, both CD4+ and CD8+, expanded clonally by week 6 at 0.1 to 3.0 mg/kg.

V lost 5 bases and J lost 9; bases outside the gene matches: 8. This CDR3 has 14 residues. CDR1 LNHDA and CDR2 SQIVND come from the germline V gene (reference sequence). Of note for this clone: The antigen is undetermined.

Clones were sequenced by immunoSEQ multiplex PCR, and TCRdb holds only the in-frame ones, with some missing. The table shows over 30,000 clones, with about four fifths occurring only once. The receptor was isolated from an adult with an advanced solid tumor such as melanoma, head and neck, liver or kidney cancer. The chain joins TRBV19 to TRBJ1-5; TRBD1 matches 9 bases. The source material was CD4+ or CD8+ T cells sorted from blood, sampled in a trial of the OX40 agonist ivuxolimab. Here the CDR3 reads CASSGTGPGRPQHF. DNA for the CDR3: TGTGCCAGTAGTGGGACAGGGCCCGGGCGGCCCCAGCATTTT.